A single sample gave rise to the 17 T cell receptor beta chains below, sequenced in a study of blood T cell repertoires in COVID-19. Here immunoSEQ multiplex PCR was the method, and the copy in TCRdb shows in-frame clones only, minus some. The sample has fewer than 85,000 clones; roughly 80% are singletons. Sequenced sample: peripheral blood. Source of these receptors: an older woman with acute or convalescent COVID-19.

This rearrangement joins TRBV2 to TRBJ2-1; D is perhaps TRBD1 (6 bases). The V gene's germline CDR1 is SNHLY and CDR2 FYNNEI. The CDR3 is made up of 14 amino acids. The germline V and J ends were trimmed by 8 bases and 5 bases, with 16 bases remaining between them. The CDR3 DNA sequence: TGTGCCAGCGTGGACAGCCCGAGTGACAATGAGCAGTTCTTC. This gives the protein CASVDSPSDNEQFF.

The chain carries TRBV6-5 and TRBJ1-2; D unresolved. Trimming cost V 8 bases and J 8 bases, with 12 bases left between them. Germline V gene sequence: CDR1 MNHEY, CDR2 SVGAGI. There are 11 residues in the CDR3. Written as DNA, the CDR3 is TGTGCCAGCGGAGGATCGGAAGGCTACACCTTC. This sequence encodes CASGGSEGYTF.

This chain links TRBV5-1 with TRBJ2-7, with D possibly TRBD2 on 5 matching bases. With 0 bases removed from V and 12 bases from J, the gap between germline ends came to 10 bases. The CDR3 loop spans 11 amino acids. Germline V lookup: CDR1 SGHRS, CDR2 YFSETQ. The CDR3 DNA follows: TGCGCCAGCAGCTTGGAAGGAGGTTGGTACTTC. As protein: CASSLEGGWYF.

V usage is TRBV9 and J usage is TRBJ1-5; tentatively, D is TRBD1 (5 bases). V was shortened by 4 bases and J by 4 bases, with 12 bases between the two germline ends. Germline values: CDR1 SGDLS, CDR2 YYNGEE. The length of the CDR3 is 14 residues. The CDR3 bases are TGTGCCAGCAGCCAACTTTCAGGGAATCAGCCCCAGCATTTT. Protein: CASSQLSGNQPQHF.

This clone was recorded only once. The chain carries TRBV2 and TRBJ1-2; D call uncertain. CDR3 length equals 14 residues. Germline CDR1 is SNHLY and CDR2 is FYNNEI. Trimming pared 2 bases from V and 7 bases from J, leaving 14 bases between. CDR3 coding DNA: TGTGCCAGCAGTGAACCGGGGAGTGGGAGTGGCTACACCTTC. Translated, it gives CASSEPGSGSGYTF.

V usage is TRBV29-1 and J usage is TRBJ1-1, with 9 bases that match TRBD1. The CDR3 is 15 amino acids. The trim removed 4 bases at V and 0 bases at J, leaving 6 bases unmatched. Germline CDR1 reads SQVTM; CDR2 reads ANQGSEA. CDR3 sequence (DNA): TGCAGCGTTGTGGGACAGGGATCGGTGAACACTGAAGCTTTCTTT. The encoded protein is CSVVGQGSVNTEAFF.

The gene calls are TRBV2 and TRBJ2-7, with D perhaps TRBD2 (5 bases). The germline V and J ends were trimmed by 6 bases and 1 base, with 13 bases remaining between them. The CDR3 extends over 14 amino acids. Looked up from germline, CDR1 is SNHLY and CDR2 is FYNNEI. The CDR3 loop is CASSPVGDSYEQYF. CDR3 DNA sequence: TGTGCCAGCAGCCCCGTGGGAGATTCCTACGAGCAGTACTTC.

This chain connects TRBV30 to TRBJ2-1, with TRBD2 identical over 8 bases. This CDR3 spans 15 amino acids. Germline V gene sequence: CDR1 GTSNPN, CDR2 SVGIG (reference sequence). The V and J ends lost 3 bases and 4 bases, in that order; junction bases with no gene match: 8. Here the CDR3 reads CAWRDPGTSYNEQFF. The DNA of the CDR3 is TGTGCCTGGAGGGACCCCGGGACTAGTTACAATGAGCAGTTCTTC.

This clone was detected only a few times. Here the CDR3 DNA reads TGTGCCACCAGTGATCCCCCGGGAGCGGGGGCTCCAGATACGCAGTATTTT. It is translated as CATSDPPGAGAPDTQYF. The chain combines TRBV24-1 with TRBJ2-3, with TRBD2 matching over 8 bases. CDR1 is KGHDR, CDR2 SFDVKD, per germline. The CDR3 extends over 17 amino acids. V lost 3 bases to trimming and J lost 4 bases; unmatched junction nucleotides: 11.

This clone was detected a few times. The J gene is TRBJ2-5, the V gene TRBV30; tentative D call: TRBD2 (5 bases). Trimming took off 3 bases at V and 5 bases at J, with 13 bases between the two ends. This CDR3 has 13 amino acids. Germline lookup yields CDR1 GTSNPN and CDR2 SVGIG (reference sequence). The CDR3 DNA reads as TGTGCCTGGAGCGGGGTGCCCGCGGAGACCCAGTACTTC. It encodes CAWSGVPAETQYF.

This chain joins TRBV27 and TRBJ1-2, with D perhaps TRBD1 (6 bases). There are 13 residues in the CDR3. V was cut by 5 bases and J by 4 bases, with 11 bases left in between. Germline CDR1 MNHEY, CDR2 SMNVEV (reference sequence). CDR3 bases: TGTGCCAGCAGTAGGACAGACTTCTATGGCTACACCTTC. Amino acids: CASSRTDFYGYTF.

The chain carries TRBV18 and TRBJ2-1; TRBD1 is a possible D gene (6 bases). The CDR3 contains 16 residues. Germline V lookup: CDR1 KGHSH, CDR2 LQKENI. V dropped 3 bases and J dropped 1 base, with 13 bases sitting between them. Here the CDR3 reads CASSPVGGTSYNEQFF. The CDR3 region has the DNA TGTGCCAGCTCACCTGTAGGGGGTACGTCCTACAATGAGCAGTTCTTC.

The rearrangement joins TRBV2 to TRBJ2-2; TRBD1 aligns across 8 bases. Germline V gives CDR1 SNHLY, CDR2 FYNNEI. After removal of 4 bases from V and 0 bases from J, the junction contained 4 bases not matched to a gene. The CDR3 covers 16 residues. CDR3 protein: CASSVQGAPNTGELFF. The CDR3, as DNA: TGTGCCAGCAGTGTCCAGGGGGCCCCGAACACCGGGGAGCTGTTTTTT.

This chain joins TRBV19 and TRBJ1-1; 7 bases map to TRBD1. The length of the CDR3 is 15 residues. In germline, CDR1 is LNHDA, CDR2 SQIVND (reference sequence). Losses at the gene ends were 7 bases for V and 5 bases for J; bases not matched to a gene: 13. CDR3 in DNA: TGTGCCAGTAACCATCCCTTGGCAGGGGGAACTGAAGCTTTCTTT. It yields the protein CASNHPLAGGTEAFF.

This chain connects TRBV5-1 to TRBJ2-2, with 8 positions matching TRBD2. Germline CDR1 is SGHRS and CDR2 is YFSETQ. With 6 bases clipped from V and 5 bases from J, the junction kept 12 bases outside the gene matches. The CDR3 contains 16 residues. The DNA of the CDR3 is TGCGCCAGCAAGGACGGCGGGGGGCCGGGGACCGGGGAGCTGTTTTTT. Protein product: CASKDGGGPGTGELFF.

The chain couples TRBV7-9 to TRBJ1-6; tentatively, D is TRBD1 (6 bases). V dropped 3 bases and J dropped 7 bases, with 13 bases sitting between them. CDR3 length: 15 amino acids. Per the germline V gene, CDR1 is SEHNR and CDR2 is FQNEAQ (reference sequence). CDR3 bases: TGTGCCAGCAGCTTTGCAGGGACAATCAATTCACCCCTCCACTTT. It translates to CASSFAGTINSPLHF.

The rearrangement uses TRBV6-2 or TRBV6-3 and TRBJ2-7; TRBD1 aligns across 7 bases. The V segment lost 0 bases and the J segment 0 bases; nucleotides outside the gene matches: 5. The CDR3 extends over 16 amino acids. The germline V gene has CDR1 MNHEY and CDR2 SVGEGT. The CDR3: CASSYSVRDSSYEQYF. The CDR3 DNA is TGTGCCAGCAGTTACTCGGTCCGGGACAGCTCCTACGAGCAGTACTTC.